This TCR beta chain was obtained from a study of T cell changes during pregnancy in multiple sclerosis. The CDR3 is 14 residues long. Germline lookup yields CDR1 MGHRA and CDR2 YSYEKL. V lost 4 bases to trimming and J lost 5 bases; unmatched junction nucleotides: 4. This table comes from immunoSEQ multiplex PCR, and its TCRdb copy is limited to in-frame clones, with some not included. The sample records 15,000 to 25,000 clones, 86% being singletons. This clone turned up a few times. This specimen consisted of CD8+ T cells from peripheral blood mononuclear cells, obtained in the third trimester of pregnancy. The gene calls are TRBV4-1 and TRBJ2-1; 8 bases fit TRBD1. The sequence was collected from a female donor in good health, enrolled as a control in a pregnancy study. The CDR3 coding sequence is TGCGCCAGCAGCCCGAGACAGGGGAACAATGAGCAGTTCTTC. The encoded protein is CASSPRQGNNEQFF.